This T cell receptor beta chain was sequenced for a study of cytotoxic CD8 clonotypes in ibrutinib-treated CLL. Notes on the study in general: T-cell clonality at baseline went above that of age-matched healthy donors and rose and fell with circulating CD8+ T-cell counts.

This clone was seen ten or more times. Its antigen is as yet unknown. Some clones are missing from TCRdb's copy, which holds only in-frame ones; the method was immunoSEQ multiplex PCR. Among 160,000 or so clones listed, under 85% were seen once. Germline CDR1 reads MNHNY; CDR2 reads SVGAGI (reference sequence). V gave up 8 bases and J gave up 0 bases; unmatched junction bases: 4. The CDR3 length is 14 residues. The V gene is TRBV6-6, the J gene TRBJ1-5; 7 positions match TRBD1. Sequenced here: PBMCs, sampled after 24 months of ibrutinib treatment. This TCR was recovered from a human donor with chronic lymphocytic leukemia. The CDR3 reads CASQGQNSNQPQHF. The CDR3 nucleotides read TGTGCCAGCCAGGGACAGAATAGCAATCAGCCCCAGCATTTT.